The next 27 T cell receptor beta chains were all read from a single sample in a study of blood T cell repertoires in COVID-19. Assay: immunoSEQ multiplex PCR; the TCRdb copy retains only in-frame clones and omits some. The profile shows about 68,000 clones, approximately 86% of them singletons. Specimen: peripheral blood. Receptors originate from a man in his fifties or sixties with acute or convalescent COVID-19.

The genes are TRBV5-4 and TRBJ2-1; the D gene is possibly TRBD2 (7 bases). The CDR3 spans 15 residues. V was cut by 0 bases and J by 3 bases, with 10 bases left in between. The germline gives CDR1 SGHNT, CDR2 YYREEE (reference sequence). CDR3 sequence: CASSLGGGGYNEQFF. CDR3 nucleotides: TGTGCCAGCAGCTTGGGAGGGGGGGGCTACAATGAGCAGTTCTTC.

This rearrangement joins TRBV10-3 to TRBJ2-3; D might be TRBD1 (6 bases). Germline assignment: CDR1 ENHRY and CDR2 SYGVKD. V lost 4 bases to trimming and J lost 1 base, with 12 bases between them. This CDR3 comprises 15 residues. The CDR3 spells CAISGVGGRTDTQYF. CDR3 in DNA: TGTGCCATCAGTGGTGTTGGGGGCCGCACAGATACGCAGTATTTT.

This rearrangement joins TRBV7-8 to TRBJ2-3, with D perhaps TRBD1 (6 bases). CDR1 is SGHVS and CDR2 is FQNEAQ in the germline V gene. This CDR3 is 13 amino acids long. V was shortened by 5 bases and J by 6 bases, with 12 bases between the two germline ends. CDR3 residues: CASSRQTGDTQYF. The CDR3, as DNA: TGTGCCAGCAGCCGCCAAACAGGGGATACGCAGTATTTT.

V and J are TRBV27 and TRBJ1-6, with 8 bases lining up with TRBD1. Unmatched junction bases numbered 9, after V lost 6 bases and J lost 5 bases. Germline V gene sequence: CDR1 MNHEY, CDR2 SMNVEV (reference sequence). This CDR3 is 16 amino acids long. The CDR3 spells CASSFFGQGDNSPLHF. Here the CDR3 DNA reads TGTGCCAGCAGCTTCTTCGGACAGGGCGATAATTCACCCCTCCACTTT.

The chain employs TRBV2 and TRBJ2-2, with D unclear. CDR3 size: 16 residues. V was trimmed by 6 bases and J by 0 bases, leaving 14 bases between them. From germline, CDR1 is SNHLY and CDR2 FYNNEI. CDR3 loop: CASSRLANSNTGELFF. CDR3 nucleotide sequence: TGTGCCAGCAGCAGGCTTGCGAACTCGAACACCGGGGAGCTGTTTTTT.

J is TRBJ1-2 and V is TRBV7-9, with 7 nucleotides matching TRBD1. V lost 4 bases and J lost 6; bases outside the gene matches: 5. The germline V gene encodes CDR1 SEHNR and CDR2 FQNEAQ (reference sequence). The CDR3 covers 13 residues. Here the CDR3 reads CASSSRDSDGYTF. For the CDR3, the DNA is TGTGCCAGCAGCTCCAGGGACAGTGATGGCTACACCTTC.

The gene calls are TRBV5-4 and TRBJ2-7, with D possibly matching TRBD1 (7 bases). Per the germline V gene, CDR1 is SGHNT and CDR2 is YYREEE (reference sequence). There are 14 residues in the CDR3. Trimming stripped 4 bases from V and 3 bases from J, with 14 bases between. DNA of the CDR3: TGTGCCAGCAGCCCGGAGGGACAGAGCTACGAGCAGTACTTC. This codes for CASSPEGQSYEQYF.

The chain is built from TRBV5-4 and TRBJ2-3; 7 nucleotides agree with TRBD1. The J segment lost 8 bases and the V segment lost 4 bases, leaving 19 bases of the junction unmatched. The CDR3 sequence is 17 residues long. Germline V gives CDR1 SGHNT, CDR2 YYREEE (reference sequence). CDR3 sequence (DNA): TGTGCCAGCAGCCCCAGACCAGGGGGTGAATGGAGTACTACGCAGTATTTT. This translates into CASSPRPGGEWSTTQYF.

Details on this clone: Other nucleotide sequences from this sample produce the same CDR3. J is TRBJ2-1 and V is TRBV12-3 or TRBV12-4; 7 positions agree with TRBD1. The trim removed 2 bases at V and 8 bases at J, leaving 0 bases unmatched. The CDR3 is 12 amino acids. CDR3: CASSLTGDEQFF. The CDR3 DNA is TGTGCCAGCAGTTTAACAGGGGATGAGCAGTTCTTC.

The CDR3 nucleotides read TGTGCCAGCAGACCTAGCGGGAGGGCCTCCGGTACGCAGTATTTT. Residues: CASRPSGRASGTQYF. This chain joins TRBV6-2 or TRBV6-3 and TRBJ2-3, with 12 nucleotides matching TRBD2. CDR3 length: 15 residues. V shed 6 bases, J shed 8 bases, and the junction held 9 bases outside the gene matches. CDR1 is MNHEY and CDR2 is SVGEGT in the germline V gene.

This clone was observed once. The chain carries TRBV7-9 and TRBJ2-3, with 7 bases lining up with TRBD1. CDR3 length: 14 amino acids. The V and J ends lost 3 bases and 4 bases, in that order; junction bases with no gene match: 4. Germline V gene lookup returns CDR1 SEHNR and CDR2 FQNEAQ (reference sequence). The chain's CDR3 is CASSFTGAADTQYF. The CDR3 DNA follows: TGTGCCAGCAGCTTTACAGGGGCGGCAGATACGCAGTATTTT.

This rearrangement joins TRBV27 to TRBJ1-1; D might be TRBD1 (5 bases). The CDR3 totals 14 residues. Germline V gene data show CDR1 as MNHEY and CDR2 as SMNVEV (reference sequence). The V end lost 6 bases, the J end lost 0 bases, and 11 bases lay between the germline ends. The CDR3 sequence is CASRRQSLNTEAFF. DNA of the CDR3: TGTGCCAGCAGAAGACAGTCCTTGAACACTGAAGCTTTCTTT.

The chain is built from TRBV6-5 and TRBJ1-5; D ambiguous. Germline loops: CDR1 MNHEY, CDR2 SVGAGI. V shed 7 bases and J shed 6 bases, with 13 bases lying between them. The CDR3 length is 13 residues. The CDR3 DNA is TGTGCCAGCACTCCCCCTAGAGGTCAGCCCCAGCATTTT. This encodes CASTPPRGQPQHF.

The chain carries TRBV18 and TRBJ2-7, with D tentatively TRBD1 (6 bases). Trimming removed 2 bases from V and 7 bases from J, with 15 bases in between. The CDR3 runs 14 residues. In germline, CDR1 is KGHSH, CDR2 LQKENI. The CDR3 loop is CASSPGQTEGEQYF. CDR3 coding DNA: TGTGCCAGCTCACCAGGACAGACAGAGGGGGAGCAGTACTTC.

The J gene is TRBJ2-1, the V gene TRBV15, with 7 bases identical to TRBD1. The length of the CDR3 is 13 residues. Germline CDR1 and CDR2: LNHNV and YYDKDF (reference sequence). The trim removed 9 bases at V and 6 bases at J, leaving 8 bases unmatched. The CDR3 is CATAYNRGNEQFF. CDR3 in DNA: TGTGCCACGGCATATAACAGGGGCAATGAGCAGTTCTTC.

This rearrangement joins TRBV13 to TRBJ1-2; no clear D. In germline, CDR1 is PRHDT, CDR2 FYEKMQ (reference sequence). The length of the CDR3 is 14 residues. Trimming took off 3 bases at V and 1 base at J, with 9 bases between the two ends. The CDR3 spells CASSFGQNNYGYTF. In nucleotides, the CDR3 is TGTGCCAGCAGCTTTGGGCAGAATAACTATGGCTACACCTTC. Complete variable domain (other parts from reference TRBV13 and TRBJ1-2): AAGVIQSPRHLIKEKRETATLKCYPIPRHDTVYWYQQGPGQDPQFLISFYEKMQSDKGSIPDRFSAQQFSDYHSELNMSSLELGDSALYFCASSFGQNNYGYTFGSGTRLTVV.

The CDR3 here is CASSDREINGYTF. The DNA of the CDR3 is TGTGCCAGCAGCGACAGGGAAATAAATGGCTACACCTTC. V gene TRBV5-6 combines with J gene TRBJ1-2; 7 bases match TRBD1. J lost 6 bases, V lost 4 bases, and 6 bases had no gene match. CDR1 SGHDT and CDR2 YYEEEE come from the germline V gene. The CDR3 sequence is 13 residues long. Looking up the rest from reference TRBV5-6 and TRBJ1-2 gives the full variable domain: DAGVTQSPTHLIKTRGQQVTLRCSPKSGHDTVSWYQQALGQGPQFIFQYYEEEERQRGNFPDRFSGHQFPNYSSELNVNALLLGDSALYLCASSDREINGYTFGSGTRLTVV.

The CDR3 protein is CASSSSGRAFNTGELFF. As DNA, the CDR3 is TGTGCCAGTAGCAGTAGCGGGAGGGCCTTTAACACCGGGGAGCTGTTTTTT. This chain joins TRBV19 and TRBJ2-2; 11 bases line up with TRBD2. With 6 bases clipped from V and 2 bases from J, the junction kept 8 bases outside the gene matches. Germline CDR1 reads LNHDA; CDR2 reads SQIVND (reference sequence). The CDR3 contains 17 residues.

The CDR3 here is CASSPRGGRVDNEQFF. The CDR3 DNA reads as TGTGCCAGCAGCCCCCGAGGCGGGAGAGTCGACAATGAGCAGTTCTTC. The gene calls are TRBV7-9 and TRBJ2-1; 7 bases match TRBD2. The V gene end was trimmed by 5 bases and the J gene end by 5 bases; junction bases not matched to a gene: 12. CDR1 and CDR2 from the germline V gene are SEHNR and FQNEAQ (reference sequence). CDR3 size: 16 residues.

This clone was detected only a few times. This sequence joins TRBV13 and TRBJ2-5; 7 bases align to TRBD2. Trimming took 5 bases from V and 4 from J; bases not matched to a gene: 7. Germline V CDR1 and CDR2: PRHDT, FYEKMQ (reference sequence). The CDR3 is 14 amino acids. CDR3 DNA: TGTGCCAGCAGCCCTACCTCTAGCGGAGAGACCCAGTACTTC. This encodes CASSPTSSGETQYF.

The chain is built from TRBV30 and TRBJ1-4; TRBD1 might be the D (5 bases). The CDR3 covers 14 residues. Germline lookup yields CDR1 GTSNPN and CDR2 SVGIG (reference sequence). Trimming took 3 bases from V and 2 from J, leaving 10 bases between them. The DNA for the CDR3 is TGTGCCTGGAGCTCAGGGACTACTAATGAAAAACTGTTTTTT. Its translation is CAWSSGTTNEKLFF.

The J gene is TRBJ1-6, the V gene TRBV5-1; TRBD1 is a possible D gene (6 bases). Trimming removed 5 bases from V and 8 bases from J, with 14 bases in between. The CDR3 spans 14 residues. CDR1 and CDR2 (germline): SGHRS, YFSETQ. CDR3 sequence (DNA): TGCGCCAGCAGTTACCAGGGGAGCGATTCACCCCTCCACTTT. This gives the protein CASSYQGSDSPLHF.

The V call is TRBV12-3 or TRBV12-4, the J call TRBJ1-2; D not resolved. V lost 9 bases and J lost 3, with 14 bases in between. The CDR3 loop spans 13 amino acids. The CDR3 DNA follows: TGTGCCAGTGCTCTAGGCGGGGACTATGGCTACACCTTC. Amino acid sequence: CASALGGDYGYTF.

The chain has TRBV10-1 and TRBJ2-7; D may be TRBD2 (6 bases). The CDR3 loop spans 14 amino acids. Trimming took off 9 bases at V and 3 bases at J, with 18 bases between the two ends. The germline V gene encodes CDR1 WNHNN and CDR2 SYGVQD (reference sequence). For the CDR3, the DNA is TGCGCCAGATCTAAGCCCGGGACTCTCTACGAGCAGTACTTC. Amino acid sequence: CARSKPGTLYEQYF.

V is TRBV7-9 and J is TRBJ2-3, with 10 bases lining up with TRBD2. Germline CDR1 SEHNR, CDR2 FQNEAQ (reference sequence). Trimming at V came to 2 bases and at J to 6 bases, leaving 11 bases not matched to a gene. The CDR3 is 17 amino acids. CDR3 sequence: CASSLLGSGGASDTQYF. CDR3 DNA: TGTGCCAGCAGCTTATTGGGGAGCGGGGGGGCTTCGGATACGCAGTATTTT.

This clone was detected once. The chain employs TRBV18 and TRBJ1-1, with D perhaps matching TRBD1 (5 bases). CDR3 length equals 13 residues. Germline V gene lookup returns CDR1 KGHSH and CDR2 LQKENI. The ends were cut back, 6 bases at V and 6 bases at J, with 14 bases in the middle. The CDR3 DNA reads TGTGCCAGCTCGGACGACAGAATAGCTGAAGCTTTCTTT. Translation gives CASSDDRIAEAFF.

V usage is TRBV3-1 (or the pseudogene TRBV3-2) and J usage is TRBJ2-5; 8 bases fit TRBD1. This CDR3 is 15 amino acids long. Germline CDR1 LGHDT, CDR2 YNNKEL (reference sequence). The V gene end was trimmed by 0 bases and the J gene end by 5 bases; junction bases not matched to a gene: 5. The CDR3 DNA is TGTGCCAGCAGCCAAGAGGGCAGGGGGCTTGAGACCCAGTACTTC. This sequence encodes CASSQEGRGLETQYF.